This T cell receptor (beta chain) was sequenced for a study of blood T cell repertoires in COVID-19. Overall study: Samples came from the United States, Italy and Spain, spanning acute and convalescent COVID-19. PBMCs, B-cell-depleted T cells, or T cells were the source of the cDNA or gDNA that made up the material.

In the original analysis: Cell counts per sample came from amplifying reference gene primers. TCRdb keeps only in-frame clones here, not all; method: immunoSEQ multiplex PCR. D and trimming were read from the DNA, whereas the V and J calls and clone size are those reported in that table. The table shows approximately 150,000 clones, with roughly 81% occurring only once. Patients from Seattle were sampled longitudinally, starting during active infection. Sequencing was performed on peripheral blood. This clonotype originated in a woman aged 80 or over with COVID-19, enrolled during active disease.

The CDR3 region is CASSSGTSGTDTQYF. CDR3 DNA: TGCGCCAGCAGCTCCGGGACTAGCGGAACAGATACGCAGTATTTT. The rearrangement links TRBV5-1 to TRBJ2-3; TRBD2 agrees at 11 bases. The trim removed 3 bases at V and 3 bases at J, leaving 3 bases unmatched. The germline gives CDR1 SGHRS, CDR2 YFSETQ. The CDR3 runs to 15 residues.